The entry that follows covers one TCR beta chain sequence. What antigen it recognizes has not been identified. The record has no base qualities; no much larger clone is one base away. This sample was included in a study of cytomegalovirus exposure and HLA in healthy donors (TCRdb year 2017). About the study as a whole: In an earlier analysis of roughly 500 of the donors, 276 Gb of sequence data and some 120 million unique TCR beta sequences from about 179 million T cells were reported. Rather than drawing on any new phenotypic data, the later analysis identified candidate immune exposures from TCR beta sequences and the way those sequences occurred across donors. A separate validation cohort of over a hundred different subjects was used in addition to the approximately 640-subject first cohort. The study combined high-throughput TCR immunosequencing, statistical association of individual TCRs with disease status, and machine learning to predict cytomegalovirus infection status. Roughly 290 gigabases of sequencing data and 75 million to 85 million unique TCR sequences made up an early release that covered several hundred HLA-typed donors. All discovery cohort repertoires had been generated using a single sequencing platform. A later analysis re-analyzed previously published TCR beta repertoires from about 600 donors and added high-resolution HLA genotyping to study TCR occurrence patterns. Typing coverage varied by locus: roughly 629-640 donors for A, B, C, DRB1 and DQB1; approximately 500 for DQA1; more than 600 for DPA1; 450 to 480 for DPB1. Both class I and class II loci were covered by HLA typing, at four-digit resolution. The study aimed to test whether signatures of past pathogen exposure could be identified by cataloging public T cell receptors. To decide whether each TCR beta V gene segment behaved as functional or pseudogenic, an earlier analysis of approximately 620 of the donors relied on high-throughput TCR beta sequencing. Across 398 genotyped donors of the cohort, an average of about 240,000 unique TCR beta nucleotide sequences per donor were sequenced, and around 19% of those sequences were non-productive. Roughly 5 DR-DQ haplotypes were handled as single units for association and clustering because linkage in the cohort was strong. Donor age, sex, ethnicity and CMV serostatus were collected together with the repertoire data. Using immunosequencing, the study profiled T cell repertoires from 550 to 750 subjects and related those repertoires to cytomegalovirus serostatus. Among the roughly 430 genotyped donors, roughly 80% belonged to the genetic ancestry cluster associated with self-reported Caucasian donors. In a later genetic analysis, genome-wide SNP genotypes for about 65% of the roughly 670 donors were used, and that subset was treated as a discovery cohort. Beyond this particular receptor, the publication reports: Cytomegalovirus status was reported to be diagnosed by the classifier with high specificity and sensitivity in both the original and validation cohorts. Most TCR sequences were observed very rarely across donors, whereas some public TCRs were present in many individuals. Several of the top co-occurrence clusters appeared to be linked to parvovirus B19, influenza, CMV and Epstein-Barr virus, according to a later analysis. Strong co-occurrence of HLA alleles, especially DR and DQ, made assigning TCR associations to individual alleles difficult. Most CMV-associated TCR beta chains appeared to be HLA-restricted in a later analysis, and the HLA associations seemed to be driven largely by CMV exposure. Some IMGT-functional V segments, including TRBV6-2 and TRBV6-3, could not be distinguished by the 87-base-pair reads and were therefore excluded. Only TCR beta chains were sequenced in this cohort, and the absence of alpha or paired-chain data limited detectable features. In a later analysis, HLA-associated TCR beta chains showed more clonal expansion and lower generation probabilities than non-associated chains that were equally common. Presence/absence analyses assumed roughly uniform sequencing depth across donors, an assumption that may not hold. Because HLA typing was missing for some donors at each locus, association tests included only the typed subset. The earlier analysis of around 600 of the donors excluded some 16 rarely observed V segments, including chromosome 9 orphons, because counts were too low. The authors suggested that the approach could potentially be extended to other disease states and immunological phenotypes. Linkage disequilibrium might explain the correlated functional status among segregating V segments, but an unknown experimental factor could not be ruled out. The study gave a list of 150 to 200 TCR beta chains associated with cytomegalovirus. Specific HLA alleles were associated with over 15,000 TCR beta sequences at a false discovery rate of 0.05 in a later analysis. The sequencing pipeline was judged likely to have produced a cluster of highly shared sequence variants as a technical artifact. A further reported finding was that TCR beta sequences accurately predicted the HLA-A and HLA-B alleles for most subjects in the first cohort. A later analysis found that TCR association rates varied across HLA loci, with DRB1 alleles showing the most associated TCRs and HLA-C alleles the fewest. A few of the identified cytomegalovirus-associated TCR beta chains were confirmed in vitro to be specific for cytomegalovirus antigens. Broadly in line with IMGT annotations, most TCR beta V segments showed up in productive rearrangements about 87% or about 30% of the time in an earlier analysis of around 600 of the donors. According to a later genetic analysis, donors in an Asian-associated ancestry cluster had fewer N-insertions in productive TCRs than the roughly 670-donor mean. CMV serostatus was the only immune exposure information available for the cohort. V-gene and J-gene trimming of TCR beta chains was associated with a missense DCLRE1C variant in a later genetic analysis, and the association was replicated in an independent cohort.

Library prep was done by the immunoSEQ multiplex PCR assay. A mixture of 60 forward primers for TCR Vbeta segments and 13 reverse primers for TCR Jbeta segments was used in the multiplex PCR. The CDR3 region of rearranged TCR beta genes was amplified from genomic DNA by a multiplex PCR assay. The amplified TCR beta libraries were sequenced on the Illumina HiSeq System as 87-base-pair reads. Processing in the source paper ran as follows. In a later analysis, tens of millions of unique TCR beta chains were counted across the 500 to 850 repertoires, and approximately 11 million of these chains were shared by at least two donors. Raw reads were error-corrected and collapsed into unique sequences with a nearest-neighbor algorithm that merged closely related sequences to remove PCR and sequencing errors. CDR3 sequences were aligned to IMGT reference sequences to assign V, D and J gene segments. For a sequence to be retained, a match of at least six nucleotides to both a V gene segment and a J gene segment was required. Rearrangements were classified as productive when the CDR3 lacked stop codons and remained in frame with V and J, and all other rearrangements were classified as non-productive. Following IMGT convention, CDR3 was defined as the stretch from the second conserved V-encoded cysteine up to the conserved J-encoded phenylalanine. Sequences without an unambiguous match to a single V gene segment were excluded from the earlier analysis of approximately 600 of the donors. In an earlier analysis of 500 to 750 of the donors, V segments were called functional above 56.7% productive rearrangements and were called segregating when the between-donor standard deviation exceeded 5%. A statistical classification framework was built for diagnosing cytomegalovirus status from the catalog of TCR beta chain sequences. V and J gene assignment, in a later analysis, came from comparing TCR nucleotide sequences with IMGT/GENE-DB human TR gene sequences. A later analysis assigned CDR3 sequences and most-parsimonious VDJ recombination scenarios with the TCRdist pipeline. A later analysis defined each TCR beta chain by its CDR3 amino acid sequence plus V-gene family, and excluded reads lacking a unique V-gene family. A later analysis removed over 500 highly shared, low-generation-probability nucleotide sequences to deal with suspected cross-contamination and a sequencing artifact. A later analysis calculated a clonal expansion index for each public chain from normalized within-repertoire ranks of inferred template counts. In a later analysis, generation probabilities were computed using a VDJ recombination model fitted to out-of-frame rearrangements, and the results were checked against IGoR. A later analysis scored TCR-TCR, TCR-HLA and TCR-CMV co-occurrence with hypergeometric tests, applying a repertoire-size bias correction to TCR pairs. In a later analysis, false discovery rates were estimated by permuting HLA or CMV assignments 20 times. In a later analysis, co-occurring TCRs were grouped using DBSCAN, and TCRdist sequence similarity was added for clustering within HLA-allele-positive subsets. Co-occurrence clustering excluded repertoires with fewer than 30,000 or more than 120,000 public chains, plus five with anomalous nucleotide sharing. TCRdb limited this immuneACCESS table to in-frame rearrangements with V and J called. A share of clones is missing; checked studies link under half to unresolved V genes, and the rest is unexplained. D and trimming come from the DNA, and the V and J calls and clone size come from that table. This sample has about 100,000 clones in its table, and 65% to 75% of those were observed once. Around 3% of the sample is in the top ten clones.

Between the V and J ends, shortened by 5 bases and 5 bases respectively, the junction contains 16 bases. Sequences SGHTA (CDR1) and FQGNSA (CDR2) are obtained from the germline V gene. CDR3 length: 15 amino acids, cysteine to phenylalanine. Left in the record is the CDR3 DNA by itself, 45 bases read in frame from the first base. The cohort was made up of roughly 670 healthy bone marrow donors. Cohort members were all nominally healthy when sampled, although unrecorded immune exposures were likely present. The donor was CMV seropositive and belonged to the group of 250 to 350 seropositive cohort members. Each donor provided a peripheral blood sample, and peripheral blood mononuclear cells were used for TCR beta sequencing. The Qiagen DNeasy Blood Extraction Kit was used to extract genomic DNA from the blood cell samples.

The source is a female donor in good health and CMV-seropositive. Sequencing input: PBMCs. The receptor chain draws on TRBV7-2 and TRBJ1-3; the D gene is perhaps TRBD1, on 6 matching bases. In nucleotide form, the sequence is TGTGCCAGCAGCCTGTACAGGGAGGGCAGAAACACCATATATTTT. Its protein is CASSLYREGRNTIYF.